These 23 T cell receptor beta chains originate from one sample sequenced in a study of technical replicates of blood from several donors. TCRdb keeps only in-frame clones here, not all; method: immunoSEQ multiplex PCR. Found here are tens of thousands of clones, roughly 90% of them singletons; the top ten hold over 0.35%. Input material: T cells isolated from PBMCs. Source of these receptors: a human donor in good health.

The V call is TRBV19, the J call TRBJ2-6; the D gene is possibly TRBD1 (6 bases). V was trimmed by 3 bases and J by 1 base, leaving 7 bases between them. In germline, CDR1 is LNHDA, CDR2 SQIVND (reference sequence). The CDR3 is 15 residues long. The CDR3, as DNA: TGTGCCAGTAGTATGGGGGCGTCTGGGGCCAACGTCCTGACTTTC. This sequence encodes CASSMGASGANVLTF.

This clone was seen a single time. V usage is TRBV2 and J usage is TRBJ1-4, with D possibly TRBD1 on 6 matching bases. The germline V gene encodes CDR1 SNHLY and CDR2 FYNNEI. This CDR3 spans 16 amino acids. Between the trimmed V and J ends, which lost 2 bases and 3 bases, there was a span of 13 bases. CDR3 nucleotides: TGTGCCAGCAGTGAATCGGGGTACAGGGCTAATGAAAAACTGTTTTTT. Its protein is CASSESGYRANEKLFF.

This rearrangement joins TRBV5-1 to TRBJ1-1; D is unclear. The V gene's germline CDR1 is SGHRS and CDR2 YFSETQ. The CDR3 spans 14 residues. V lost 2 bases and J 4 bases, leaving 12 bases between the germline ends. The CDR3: CASSFDAEGTEAFF. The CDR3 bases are TGCGCCAGCAGCTTTGATGCAGAGGGCACTGAAGCTTTCTTT.

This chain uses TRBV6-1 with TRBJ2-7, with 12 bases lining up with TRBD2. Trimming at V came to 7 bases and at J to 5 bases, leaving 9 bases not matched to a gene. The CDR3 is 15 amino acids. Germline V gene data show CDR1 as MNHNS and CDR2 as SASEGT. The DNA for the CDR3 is TGTGCCAGCAACGGACTAGCGGGGCCTAAGGACGAGCAGTACTTC. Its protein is CASNGLAGPKDEQYF.

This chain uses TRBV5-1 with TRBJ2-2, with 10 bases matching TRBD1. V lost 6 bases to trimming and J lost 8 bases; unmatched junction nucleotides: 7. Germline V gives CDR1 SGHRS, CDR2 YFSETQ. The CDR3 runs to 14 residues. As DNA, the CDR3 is TGCGCCAGCACCACGGACAGGGGGGATGGGGAGCTGTTTTTT. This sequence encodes CASTTDRGDGELFF.

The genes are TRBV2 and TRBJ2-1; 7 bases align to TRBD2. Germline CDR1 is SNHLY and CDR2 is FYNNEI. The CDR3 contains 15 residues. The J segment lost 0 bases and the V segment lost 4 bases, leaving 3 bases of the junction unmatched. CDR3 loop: CASSAGGSSYNEQFF. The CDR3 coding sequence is TGTGCCAGCAGTGCAGGCGGGAGCTCCTACAATGAGCAGTTCTTC.

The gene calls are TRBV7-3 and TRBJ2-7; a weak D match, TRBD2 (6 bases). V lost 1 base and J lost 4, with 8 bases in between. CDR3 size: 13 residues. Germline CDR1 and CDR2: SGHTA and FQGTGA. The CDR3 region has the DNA TGTGCCAGCAGCTTAAGCCGGGGGTACGAGCAGTACTTC. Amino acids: CASSLSRGYEQYF.

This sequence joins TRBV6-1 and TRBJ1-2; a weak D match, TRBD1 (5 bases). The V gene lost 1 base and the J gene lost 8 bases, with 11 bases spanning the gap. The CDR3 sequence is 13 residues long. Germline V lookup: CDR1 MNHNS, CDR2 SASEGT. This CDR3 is CASSEEGTRGYTF. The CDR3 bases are TGTGCCAGCAGTGAAGAGGGGACTCGCGGCTACACCTTC.

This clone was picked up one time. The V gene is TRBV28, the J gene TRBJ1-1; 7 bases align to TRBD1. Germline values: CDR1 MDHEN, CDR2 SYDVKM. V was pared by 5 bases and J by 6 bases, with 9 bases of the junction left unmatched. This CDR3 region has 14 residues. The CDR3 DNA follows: TGTGCCAGCAGTGAAGACAGGGAGGTAGCTGAAGCTTTCTTT. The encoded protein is CASSEDREVAEAFF. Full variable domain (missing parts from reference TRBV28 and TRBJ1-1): DVKVTQSSRYLVKRTGEKVFLECVQDMDHENMFWYRQDPGLGLRLIYFSYDVKMKEKGDIPEGYSVSREKKERFSLILESASTNQTSMYLCASSEDREVAEAFFGQGTRLTVV.

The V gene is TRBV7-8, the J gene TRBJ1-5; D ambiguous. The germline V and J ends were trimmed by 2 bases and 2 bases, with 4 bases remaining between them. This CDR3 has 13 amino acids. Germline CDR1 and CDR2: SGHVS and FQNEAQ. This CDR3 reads CASSLQGNQPQHF. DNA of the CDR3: TGTGCCAGCAGCTTACAGGGCAATCAGCCCCAGCATTTT.

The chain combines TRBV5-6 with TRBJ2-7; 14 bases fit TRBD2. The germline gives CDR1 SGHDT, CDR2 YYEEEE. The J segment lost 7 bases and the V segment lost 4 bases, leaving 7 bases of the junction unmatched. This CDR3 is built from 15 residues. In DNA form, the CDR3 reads TGTGCCAGCAGCCTTGGGACTAGCGGGAGAATAGAGCAGTACTTC. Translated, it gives CASSLGTSGRIEQYF.

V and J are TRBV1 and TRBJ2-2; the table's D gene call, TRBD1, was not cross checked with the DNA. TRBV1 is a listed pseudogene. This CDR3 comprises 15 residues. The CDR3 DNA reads TGCACCAGCAGCCTAAGAAGGGGGTGGAGCTGGGAGCTGTTTTTT. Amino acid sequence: CTSSLRRGWSWELFF.

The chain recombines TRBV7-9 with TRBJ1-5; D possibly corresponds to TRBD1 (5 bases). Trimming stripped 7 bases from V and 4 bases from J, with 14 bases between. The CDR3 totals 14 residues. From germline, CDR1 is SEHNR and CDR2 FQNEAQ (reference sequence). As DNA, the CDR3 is TGTGCCAGCACCTCGGATCAGGGAAATCAGCCCCAGCATTTT. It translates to CASTSDQGNQPQHF.

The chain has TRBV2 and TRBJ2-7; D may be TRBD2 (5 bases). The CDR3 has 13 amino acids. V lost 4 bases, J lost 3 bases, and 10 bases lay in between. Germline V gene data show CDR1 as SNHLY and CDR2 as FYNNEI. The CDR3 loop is CASSVGVSYEQYF. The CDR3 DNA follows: TGTGCCAGCAGTGTCGGGGTTAGCTACGAGCAGTACTTC.

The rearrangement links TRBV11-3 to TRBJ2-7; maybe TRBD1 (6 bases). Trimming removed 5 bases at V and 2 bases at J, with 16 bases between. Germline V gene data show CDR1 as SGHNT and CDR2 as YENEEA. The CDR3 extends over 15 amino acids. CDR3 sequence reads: CASSTRLTGPYEQYF. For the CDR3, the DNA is TGTGCCAGCAGCACCCGCCTGACAGGTCCCTACGAGCAGTACTTC.

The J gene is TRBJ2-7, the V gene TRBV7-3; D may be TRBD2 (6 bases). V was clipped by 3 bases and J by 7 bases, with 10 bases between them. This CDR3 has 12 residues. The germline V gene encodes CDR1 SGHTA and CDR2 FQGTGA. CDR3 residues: CASSLAGREQYF. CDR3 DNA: TGTGCCAGCAGCTTGGCGGGGAGGGAGCAGTACTTC.

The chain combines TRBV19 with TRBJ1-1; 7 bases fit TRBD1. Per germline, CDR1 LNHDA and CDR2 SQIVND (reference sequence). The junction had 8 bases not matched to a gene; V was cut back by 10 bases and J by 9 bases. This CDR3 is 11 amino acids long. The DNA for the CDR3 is TGTGCCACCCAGGACAGGATAAAAGCTTTCTTT. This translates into CATQDRIKAFF. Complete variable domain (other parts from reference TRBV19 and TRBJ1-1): DGGITQSPKYLFRKEGQNVTLSCEQNLNHDAMYWYRQDPGQGLRLIYYSQIVNDFQKGDIAEGYSVSREKKESFPLTVTSAQKNPTAFYLCATQDRIKAFFGQGTRLTVV.

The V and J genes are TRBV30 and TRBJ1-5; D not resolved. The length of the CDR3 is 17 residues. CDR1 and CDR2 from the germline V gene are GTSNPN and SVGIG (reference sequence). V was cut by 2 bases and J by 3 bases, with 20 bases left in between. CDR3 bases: TGTGCCTGGAGTCCTATTCAATATAGAGGTATCAATCAGCCCCAGCATTTT. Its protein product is CAWSPIQYRGINQPQHF.

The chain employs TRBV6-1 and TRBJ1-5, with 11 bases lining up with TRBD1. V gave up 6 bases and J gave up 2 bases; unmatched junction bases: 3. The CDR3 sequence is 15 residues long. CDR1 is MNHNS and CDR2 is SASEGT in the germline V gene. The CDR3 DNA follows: TGTGCCAGCAGGGACAGGGGGCTTGGCAATCAGCCCCAGCATTTT. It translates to CASRDRGLGNQPQHF.

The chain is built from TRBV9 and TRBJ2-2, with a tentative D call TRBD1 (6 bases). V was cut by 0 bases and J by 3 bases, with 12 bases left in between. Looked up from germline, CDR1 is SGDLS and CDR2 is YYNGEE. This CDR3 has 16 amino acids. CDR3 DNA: TGTGCCAGCAGCGTAGCGAGCAGGGGCGACACCGGGGAGCTGTTTTTT. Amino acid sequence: CASSVASRGDTGELFF.

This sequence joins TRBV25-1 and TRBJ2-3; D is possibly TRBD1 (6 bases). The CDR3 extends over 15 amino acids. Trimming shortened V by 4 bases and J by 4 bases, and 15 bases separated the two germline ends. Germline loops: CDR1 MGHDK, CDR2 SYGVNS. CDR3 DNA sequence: TGTGCCAGCAGTGTTAACCCAAGGGGGTCAGATACGCAGTATTTT. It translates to CASSVNPRGSDTQYF.

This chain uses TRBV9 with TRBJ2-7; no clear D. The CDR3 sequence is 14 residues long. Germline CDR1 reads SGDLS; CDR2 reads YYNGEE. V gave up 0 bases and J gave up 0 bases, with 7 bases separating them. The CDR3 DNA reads TGTGCCAGCAGCGTAGGTCTAAGCTCCTACGAGCAGTACTTC. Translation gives CASSVGLSSYEQYF.

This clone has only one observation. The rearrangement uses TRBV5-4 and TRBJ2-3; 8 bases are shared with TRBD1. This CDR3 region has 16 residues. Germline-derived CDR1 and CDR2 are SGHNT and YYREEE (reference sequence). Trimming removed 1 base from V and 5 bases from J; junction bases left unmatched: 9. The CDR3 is CASSLYRGELGDTQYF. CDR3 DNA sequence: TGTGCCAGCAGCTTGTACAGGGGGGAGCTGGGAGATACGCAGTATTTT.